Each of the 14 T cell receptor beta chains below was sequenced from the same sample in a study of T cells after yellow fever vaccination. TCRdb re-called the 5' RACE reads with MiXCR, one entry per CDR3 protein. The repertoire holds approximately 74,000 distinct CDR3 sequences, with roughly 7.4% as singletons. The sample was CD8+ T cells sorted from PBMCs, taken about 5 days after the first yellow fever vaccination. The source is a young man who received the YFV17D yellow fever vaccine.

In this sample, this clonotype turned up many times. Written as DNA, the CDR3 is TGTGCCAGCAGTTTTGACATGCCCGGCTTCTACGAGCAGTACTTC. This sequence encodes CASSFDMPGFYEQYF. This chain joins TRBV27 and TRBJ2-7; D uncertain. V shed 3 bases and J shed 3 bases, with 15 bases lying between them. This CDR3 contains 15 residues. Germline V gene sequence: CDR1 MNHEY, CDR2 SMNVEV (reference sequence).

This clonotype was recorded a few times. The gene calls are TRBV27 and TRBJ2-7; tentative D call: TRBD1 (6 bases). The CDR3 totals 13 residues. Trimming took 2 bases from V and 4 from J, leaving 9 bases between them. Germline V gene data show CDR1 as MNHEY and CDR2 as SMNVEV (reference sequence). CDR3 region: CASSLGRGYEQYV. The CDR3 DNA is TGTGCCAGCAGTTTAGGCAGGGGTTACGAGCAGTACGTC.

This clonotype was recorded at least ten times. This chain links TRBV4-3 with TRBJ2-3; D is ambiguous. Germline V gene sequence: CDR1 LGHNA, CDR2 YSLEER. The CDR3 sequence is 15 residues long. V was cut by 0 bases and J by 4 bases, with 11 bases left in between. The CDR3 protein is CASSQDTSRPDTQYF. CDR3 DNA sequence: TGCGCCAGCAGCCAAGATACGAGCCGCCCAGATACGCAGTATTTT.

As concerns this clonotype: One base away lies a much larger clone, so this may be a sequencing read error. J is TRBJ2-1 and V is TRBV7-6; TRBD1 agrees at 8 bases. Germline CDR1 SGHVS, CDR2 FNYEAQ. The CDR3 has 15 amino acids. The CDR3 sequence is CASSFRGQGLDEQIF. Written as DNA, the CDR3 is TGTGCCAGCAGCTTCAGGGGGCAAGGGTTGGATGAGCAGATCTTC.

This clonotype has only one observation. Its ends do not fully match the called genes, so a read error is possible. The CDR3 nucleotides read TGCCCCAGCAGCCAAGGCAATGAGCAGTTCTTC. It encodes CPSSQGNEQFF. V and J are TRBV4-3 and TRBJ2-1; no clear D. Germline lookup yields CDR1 LGHNA and CDR2 YSLEER. CDR3 length: 11 residues.

This rearrangement joins TRBV6-2 or TRBV6-3 to TRBJ2-7; 7 bases line up with TRBD2. CDR3 length: 16 amino acids. The J segment lost 6 bases and the V segment lost 6 bases, leaving 17 bases of the junction unmatched. From germline, CDR1 is MNHEY and CDR2 SVGEGT. Here the CDR3 reads CASSRPNVGPGGEQYF. CDR3 bases: TGTGCCAGCAGCCGCCCCAATGTGGGACCGGGAGGCGAGCAGTACTTC.

Many counts were recorded for this clonotype. The gene calls are TRBV7-9 and TRBJ1-1, with 7 bases aligning to TRBD1. V gave up 0 bases and J gave up 3 bases; unmatched junction bases: 4. Germline V gene data show CDR1 as SEHNR and CDR2 as FQNEAQ (reference sequence). The CDR3 contains 15 residues. CDR3 protein: CASSLAFTGDTEAFF. In DNA, the CDR3 is TGTGCCAGCAGCTTAGCTTTTACAGGGGACACTGAAGCTTTCTTT.

This clonotype was observed a few times. The rearrangement joins TRBV6-6 to TRBJ1-1, with no clear D. Germline V gene sequence: CDR1 MNHNY, CDR2 SVGAGI (reference sequence). The CDR3 has 12 residues. Trimming cost V 6 bases and J 1 base, with 6 bases left between them. The CDR3 loop is CASSAGNTEAFF. For the CDR3, the DNA is TGTGCCAGCAGCGCCGGGAACACTGAAGCTTTCTTT.

This clonotype has a handful of counts. The chain has TRBV12-3 or TRBV12-4 and TRBJ2-5, with TRBD2 identical over 8 bases. This CDR3 is built from 17 residues. V shed 1 base, J shed 7 bases, and the junction held 14 bases outside the gene matches. Here the CDR3 reads CASSLGPGLVEEGTQYF. As DNA, the CDR3 is TGTGCCAGCAGTTTAGGCCCGGGACTAGTTGAAGAAGGGACCCAGTACTTC.

The sample holds many counts of this clonotype. The V call is TRBV5-4, the J call TRBJ2-5; TRBD2 aligns across 12 bases. Germline V gives CDR1 SGHNT, CDR2 YYREEE (reference sequence). J gave up 2 bases and V 4 bases, and 6 bases lay outside the gene matches. There are 16 residues in the CDR3. The CDR3 nucleotides are TGTGCCAGCAGCGCTAGCGGGGGGGGGCTACAAGAGACCCAGTACTTC. This encodes CASSASGGGLQETQYF.

The chain couples TRBV5-5 to TRBJ2-1; 7 bases are shared with TRBD1. The germline V gene encodes CDR1 SGHKS and CDR2 YYEKEE (reference sequence). The CDR3 spans 14 residues. Unmatched junction bases numbered 5, after V lost 3 bases and J lost 5 bases. In nucleotides, the CDR3 is TGTGCCAGCAGCTGGTTTACAGGGGACAATGAGCAGTTCTTC. Translated, it gives CASSWFTGDNEQFF.

This clonotype appeared many times. The V gene is TRBV20-1, the J gene TRBJ2-3; TRBD1 or TRBD2 may be the D gene (5 bases each). Trimming removed 6 bases from V and 4 bases from J, with 11 bases in between. CDR3 length equals 12 residues. The germline gives CDR1 DFQATT, CDR2 SNEGSKA (reference sequence). CDR3 loop: CSAGVGADTQYF. CDR3 coding DNA: TGCAGTGCGGGGGTGGGGGCAGATACGCAGTATTTT.

V gene TRBV4-1 combines with J gene TRBJ2-7, with 13 bases fitting TRBD2. From germline, CDR1 is MGHRA and CDR2 YSYEKL. This CDR3 is built from 17 residues. Unmatched junction bases numbered 6, after V lost 1 base and J lost 3 bases. CDR3 region: CASSQVLLAGGIYEQYF. CDR3 coding DNA: TGCGCCAGCAGCCAAGTGCTACTAGCGGGGGGGATCTACGAGCAGTACTTC.

This clonotype has at least ten counts. This rearrangement joins TRBV12-3 or TRBV12-4 to TRBJ2-3; TRBD2 aligns across 7 bases. The CDR3 spans 12 residues. V trimming: 4 bases; J trimming: 9 bases; junction bases outside the gene matches: 4. The CDR3 region is CASSSPSGTQYF. The CDR3, as DNA: TGTGCCAGCAGTTCACCTAGCGGAACGCAGTATTTT.